A single sample is the source of the 10 T cell receptor beta chains below, sequenced in a study of blood T cells in healthy people across ages. Next came a second PCR, run for about 7 to 12 cycles, which used a sample-barcoded 5' primer along with a J-beta primer mix. In TCRdb, the 5' RACE reads were re-called with MiXCR into one record per CDR3 protein. The table lists hundreds of thousands of distinct CDR3 sequences, 40% to 50% of them singletons, with about 19% in the top ten. Sequencing was done on a sample of blood. Source of these receptors: a man aged 60-69 years in good health.

Only one count was recorded for this clonotype. The CDR3 region is CASSQTTGQEKLFF. CDR3 sequence (DNA): TGCGCCAGCAGCCAAACGACAGGGCAAGAAAAACTGTTTTTT. The V and J genes are TRBV4-3 and TRBJ1-4, with 7 positions matching TRBD1. The J segment lost 8 bases and the V segment lost 2 bases, leaving 5 bases of the junction unmatched. This CDR3 has 14 residues. Germline CDR1 is LGHNA and CDR2 is YSLEER.

This clonotype was recorded a few times. V usage is TRBV7-2 and J usage is TRBJ2-5; D could derive from TRBD1 or TRBD2 (6 bases each). The CDR3 has 16 amino acids. The germline V and J ends were trimmed by 5 bases and 5 bases, with 21 bases remaining between them. The germline V gene encodes CDR1 SGHTA and CDR2 FQGNSA. CDR3 sequence (DNA): TGTGCCAGCAGCAATGACATCAAGGGGGGTGATGAGACCCAGTACTTC. Translation: CASSNDIKGGDETQYF. Drawing the rest from reference TRBV7-2 and TRBJ2-5, the complete variable domain is GAGVSQSPSNKVTEKGKDVELRCDPISGHTALYWYRQSLGQGLEFLIYFQGNSAPDKSGLPSDRFSAERTGGSVSTLTIQRTQQEDSAVYLCASSNDIKGGDETQYFGPGTRLLVL.

This clonotype was seen a few times. V and J are TRBV6-5 and TRBJ2-5, with 9 bases that match TRBD1. The CDR3 is 15 amino acids. V lost 2 bases and J lost 1; bases outside the gene matches: 2. Germline V lookup: CDR1 MNHEY, CDR2 SVGAGI. CDR3 nucleotides: TGTGCCAGCAGTTACGGGGACAGGGCCCAAGAGACCCAGTACTTC. It codes for CASSYGDRAQETQYF.

The chain has TRBV6-5 and TRBJ2-5; the match to TRBD1 covers 8 bases. Judging by the DNA end, TRBJ2-7 fits better; the J call may be wrong. CDR3 length equals 14 residues. Germline V gene lookup returns CDR1 MNHEY and CDR2 SVGAGI. CDR3 in amino acids: CASSFGQGSLEQYF. The CDR3 nucleotides are TGTGCCAGCAGTTTCGGACAGGGTTCCCTCGAGCAGTACTTC.

The chain employs TRBV27 and TRBJ1-2; D gene ambiguous. Germline lookup yields CDR1 MNHEY and CDR2 SMNVEV (reference sequence). This CDR3 region has 15 residues. The V and J ends lost 5 bases and 5 bases respectively, with 18 bases between them. The CDR3 nucleotides read TGTGCCAGCAGTCCCGGACTGGTTAATGGGTATGGCTACACCTTC. Protein: CASSPGLVNGYGYTF.

This clonotype was counted between two and nine times. This sequence joins TRBV25-1 and TRBJ1-1, with D perhaps matching TRBD1 (5 bases). Trimming took 0 bases from V and 0 from J, leaving 8 bases between them. The CDR3 runs to 15 residues. Germline CDR1 MGHDK, CDR2 SYGVNS. As DNA, the CDR3 is TGTGCCAGCAGTGAATACGGGGCTATGAACACTGAAGCTTTCTTT. Translation gives CASSEYGAMNTEAFF.

The rearrangement joins TRBV15 to TRBJ1-4; D is undetermined. Trimming stripped 4 bases from V and 7 bases from J, with 13 bases between. This CDR3 region has 14 residues. Per germline, CDR1 LNHNV and CDR2 YYDKDF (reference sequence). The CDR3 loop reads CATSTSGLGEKLFF. The CDR3 coding sequence is TGTGCCACCAGCACTTCAGGTCTCGGTGAAAAACTGTTTTTT.

V is TRBV27 and J is TRBJ2-6, with D possibly matching TRBD2 (5 bases). The germline V gene has CDR1 MNHEY and CDR2 SMNVEV (reference sequence). V shed 1 base and J shed 0 bases, with 28 bases lying between them. The CDR3 spans 23 residues. Written as DNA, the CDR3 is TGTGCCAGCAGTTTATACCCCTCCGGGGTTTATTTAAACGCGGGCTCTGGGGCCAACGTCCTGACTTTC. Amino acid sequence: CASSLYPSGVYLNAGSGANVLTF.

The chain combines TRBV20-1 with TRBJ1-4; D is perhaps TRBD1 (5 bases). V lost 4 bases and J 6 bases, leaving 15 bases between the germline ends. CDR3 size: 14 residues. Germline values: CDR1 DFQATT, CDR2 SNEGSKA (reference sequence). CDR3 coding DNA: TGCAGTGCTACATCCGGGGGGAAGGATGAAAAACTGTTTTTT. Protein product: CSATSGGKDEKLFF.

This clonotype was counted a few times. CDR3 residues: CASSLTPGGYTQYF. CDR3 in DNA: TGTGCCAGCAGCCTCACCCCCGGCGGGTATACGCAGTATTTT. The genes are TRBV7-2 and TRBJ2-3; a weak D match, TRBD2 (5 bases). The germline CDR1 and CDR2 sequences are SGHTA and FQGNSA. The CDR3 consists of 14 residues. The germline V and J ends were trimmed by 5 bases and 7 bases, with 16 bases remaining between them.